This TCR beta chain was documented in a study of blood T cell repertoires in COVID-19. Original data processing: Nucleated cell counts were estimated from reference gene primer amplification. The data were produced by immunoSEQ multiplex PCR, yet TCRdb's version contains in-frame clones alone and is incomplete. D and trimming come from the DNA, and the V and J calls and clone size come from that table. Of tens of thousands of clones listed, about nine tenths were seen once; the top ten hold around 8.3%. This sequence was found in a human donor with active COVID-19. The donor label of this sample is uncertain. The sample consisted of peripheral blood.

CDR3 sequence (DNA): TGTGCCAGCAGCTTACTACTCGCGGGGGGGCTCGGCGGGGAGCTGTTTTTT. Amino acid sequence: CASSLLLAGGLGGELFF. This sequence joins TRBV7-2 and TRBJ2-2; 9 bases are shared with TRBD2. Losses at the gene ends were 2 bases for V and 7 bases for J; bases not matched to a gene: 11. The CDR3 is 17 amino acids. The V gene's germline CDR1 is SGHTA and CDR2 FQGNSA.